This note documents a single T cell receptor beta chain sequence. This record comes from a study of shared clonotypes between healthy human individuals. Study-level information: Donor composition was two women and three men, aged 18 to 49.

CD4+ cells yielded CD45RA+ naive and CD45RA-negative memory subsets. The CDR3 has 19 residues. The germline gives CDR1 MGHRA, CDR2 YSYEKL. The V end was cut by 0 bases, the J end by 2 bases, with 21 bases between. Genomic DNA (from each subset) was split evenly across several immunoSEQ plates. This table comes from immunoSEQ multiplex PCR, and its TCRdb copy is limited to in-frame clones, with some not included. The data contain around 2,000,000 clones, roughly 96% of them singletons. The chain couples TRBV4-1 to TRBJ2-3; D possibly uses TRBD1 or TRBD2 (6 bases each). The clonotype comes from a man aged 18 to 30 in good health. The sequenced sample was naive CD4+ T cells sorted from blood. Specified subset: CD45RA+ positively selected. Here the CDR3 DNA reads TGCGCCAGCAGCCAAGAAAGGGGGGCCGGAGTTGCTTACACAGATACGCAGTATTTT. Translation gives CASSQERGAGVAYTDTQYF.